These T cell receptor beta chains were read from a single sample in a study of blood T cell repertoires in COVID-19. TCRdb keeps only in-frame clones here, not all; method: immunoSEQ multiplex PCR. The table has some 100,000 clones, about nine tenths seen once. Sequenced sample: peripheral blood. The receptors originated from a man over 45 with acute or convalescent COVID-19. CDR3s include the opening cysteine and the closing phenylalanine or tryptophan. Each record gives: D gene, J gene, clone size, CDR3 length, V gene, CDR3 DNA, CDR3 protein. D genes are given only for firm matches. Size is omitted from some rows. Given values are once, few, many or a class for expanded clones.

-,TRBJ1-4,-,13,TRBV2,TGTGCCAGCAGCAGGTCGGGGGATGAAAAACTGTTTTTT,CASSRSGDEKLFF
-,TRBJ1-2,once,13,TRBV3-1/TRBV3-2,TGTGCCAGCAGCCAAATACTGGGCTCTGGCTACACCTTC,CASSQILGSGYTF
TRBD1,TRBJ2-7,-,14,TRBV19,TGTGCCAGTAGTCCGGGACAGGGAGCCTACGAGCAGTACTTC,CASSPGQGAYEQYF
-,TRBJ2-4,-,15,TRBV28,TGTGCCAGCAGTTACAGGGTCTCAGCCAAAAACATTCAGTACTTC,CASSYRVSAKNIQYF
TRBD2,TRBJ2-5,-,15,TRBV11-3,TGTGCCAGCAGCGCGGACGGACTAGCTCAGGAGACCCAGTACTTC,CASSADGLAQETQYF
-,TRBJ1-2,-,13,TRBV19,TGTGCCAGTAATCGGGGGAATTCCTATGGCTACACCTTC,CASNRGNSYGYTF
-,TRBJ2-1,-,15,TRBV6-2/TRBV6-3,TGTGCCAGCAGTTATGGGGAGCCCCGCTACAATGAGCAGTTCTTC,CASSYGEPRYNEQFF
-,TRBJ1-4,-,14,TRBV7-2,TGTGCCAGCAGCTTATGGGGGGGGGAAGAAAAACTGTTTTTT,CASSLWGGEEKLFF
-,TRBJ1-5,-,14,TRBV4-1,TGCGCCAGCAGCCAAGATCCGGTGAATCAGCCCCAGCATTTT,CASSQDPVNQPQHF
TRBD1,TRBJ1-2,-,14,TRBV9,TGTGCCAGCAGGGAAGAGGACAGGGGAGGTGGCTACACCTTC,CASREEDRGGGYTF
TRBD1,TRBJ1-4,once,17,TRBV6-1,TGTGCCAGCAGTGGTGGACAGGGGATGGGAACTAATGAAAAACTGTTTTTT,CASSGGQGMGTNEKLFF
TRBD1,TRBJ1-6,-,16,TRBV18,TGTGCCAGCTCACCGCTGGGGACAGGGGTCGATTCACCCCTCCACTTT,CASSPLGTGVDSPLHF
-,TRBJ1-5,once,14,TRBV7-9,TGTGCCAGCAGCTCTCAGGGGCCCAATCAGCCCCAGCATTTT,CASSSQGPNQPQHF
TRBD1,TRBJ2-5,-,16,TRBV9,TGTGCCAGCAGCGTGAGGGACAGGGCGGGCGTGGAGACCCAGTACTTC,CASSVRDRAGVETQYF
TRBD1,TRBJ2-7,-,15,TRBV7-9,TGTGCCAGCAGTCTTCCCTCTAGTGGGACAGGGGTAGAGTACTTC,CASSLPSSGTGVEYF
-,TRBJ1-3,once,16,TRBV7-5,TGTGTCAGATTCCAGGGGGTGGAGCGCTCTGGAAACACCATATATTTT,CVRFQGVERSGNTIYF
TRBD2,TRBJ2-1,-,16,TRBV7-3,TGTGCCAGCAGCTCCCGACTAGCGGGGGGGCGAAATGAGCAGTTCTTC,CASSSRLAGGRNEQFF
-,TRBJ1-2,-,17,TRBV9,TGTGCCAGCAGCGTTGACAGAGGGACTACTTTCAACTATGGCTACACCTTC,CASSVDRGTTFNYGYTF
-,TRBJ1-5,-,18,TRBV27,TGTGCCAGCAGCCCCTCGTTTAGGTTGGGCTTACGCAATCAGCCCCAGCATTTT,CASSPSFRLGLRNQPQHF
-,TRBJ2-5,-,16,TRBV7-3,TGTGCCAGCAGCCCAGGCGGAGGGACCAACCAAGAGACCCAGTACTTC,CASSPGGGTNQETQYF
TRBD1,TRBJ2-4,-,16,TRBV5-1,TGCGCCAGCAGCTTCCGACAGGGTTTAGCCAAAAACATTCAGTACTTC,CASSFRQGLAKNIQYF
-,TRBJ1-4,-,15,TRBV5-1,TGCGCCAGCAGCTTCGGACAGCGTGTGAGTGAAAAACTGTTTTTT,CASSFGQRVSEKLFF
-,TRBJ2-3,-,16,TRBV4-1,TGCGCCAGCAGCCTTAAACGGACAGACCGCACAGATACGCAGTATTTT,CASSLKRTDRTDTQYF
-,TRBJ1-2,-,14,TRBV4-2,TGTGCCAGCAGCCAAGCTCCCAGATATAATGGCTACACCTTC,CASSQAPRYNGYTF
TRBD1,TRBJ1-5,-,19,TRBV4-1,TGCGCCAGCAGCCACCCTTGGGCTTCCTTGACAGGGGCCTTGGTAGCCCAGCATTTT,CASSHPWASLTGALVAQHF
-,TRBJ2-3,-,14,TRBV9,TGTGCCAGCAGCGTAGAGGGGGTGACAGATACGCAGTATTTT,CASSVEGVTDTQYF
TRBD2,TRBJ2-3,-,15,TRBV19,TGTGCCAGTAGTGACGGACTAGGAGAGTGGGGTACGCAGTATTTT,CASSDGLGEWGTQYF
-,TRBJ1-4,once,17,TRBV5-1,TGCGCCAGCAGCTTGGGCCCCCCCGGAGCGGGTAATGAAAAACTGTTTTTT,CASSLGPPGAGNEKLFF
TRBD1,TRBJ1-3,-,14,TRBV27,TGTGCCAGCAGTCCCAGGGGGAACGGAAACACCATATATTTT,CASSPRGNGNTIYF
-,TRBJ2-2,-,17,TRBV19,TGTGCCAGTAGGGAGGGGGCTAAGATAGCCGGGGCCGGGGAGCTGTTTTTT,CASREGAKIAGAGELFF
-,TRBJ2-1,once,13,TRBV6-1,TGTGCCAGCAGTGAATACAGGTTCGGTGAGCAGTTCTTC,CASSEYRFGEQFF
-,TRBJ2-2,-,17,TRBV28,TGTGCCAGCACCACACCGGGACACTTTGGTAGGGGAGGGGAGCTGTTTTTT,CASTTPGHFGRGGELFF
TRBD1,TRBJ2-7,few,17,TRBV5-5,TGTGCCAGCAGCTCGGACAGGGGGCCTTCATCTTTGGGTGAGCAGTACTTC,CASSSDRGPSSLGEQYF